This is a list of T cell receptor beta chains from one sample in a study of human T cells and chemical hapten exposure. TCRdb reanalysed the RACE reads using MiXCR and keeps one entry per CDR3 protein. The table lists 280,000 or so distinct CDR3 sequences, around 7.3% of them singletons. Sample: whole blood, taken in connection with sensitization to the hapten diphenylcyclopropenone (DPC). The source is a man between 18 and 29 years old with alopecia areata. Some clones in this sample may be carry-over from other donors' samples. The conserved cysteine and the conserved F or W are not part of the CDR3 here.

cdr3_aa: ASSYHDTQY; j_call: TRBJ2-3; v_call: TRBV6-5
cdr3_aa: ASSSYPGQSRETQY; j_call: TRBJ2-5; v_call: TRBV7-3
cdr3_aa: ASSPRHPENEQF; j_call: TRBJ2-1; v_call: TRBV7-9
cdr3_aa: ASSLSRNQPQH; j_call: TRBJ1-5; v_call: TRBV7-2
cdr3_aa: ASSYSGTSGGRSQY; j_call: TRBJ2-3; v_call: TRBV6-5
cdr3_aa: ASSVAGPTGELF; j_call: TRBJ2-2; v_call: TRBV9
cdr3_aa: AISGGYSNQPQH; j_call: TRBJ1-5; v_call: TRBV10-3
cdr3_aa: ASSAMPGQGDEQF; j_call: TRBJ2-1; v_call: TRBV5-6
cdr3_aa: ASSDERGGEKLF; j_call: TRBJ1-4; v_call: TRBV2
cdr3_aa: ASSQVGRGQGYGYT; j_call: TRBJ1-2; v_call: TRBV4-1
cdr3_aa: ASSSIDSIDYGYT; j_call: TRBJ1-2; v_call: TRBV27
cdr3_aa: ASSLIMAGELF; j_call: TRBJ2-2; v_call: TRBV11-1
cdr3_aa: ASTYRFLAGNTIY; j_call: TRBJ1-3; v_call: TRBV12-3/TRBV12-4
cdr3_aa: ASSQESGNWDQPQH; j_call: TRBJ1-5; v_call: TRBV4-2
cdr3_aa: AISRDYPPTGANVLT; j_call: TRBJ2-6; v_call: TRBV10-3
cdr3_aa: AGRTEAF; j_call: TRBJ1-1; v_call: TRBV6-5
cdr3_aa: ASSFGVGNTIY; j_call: TRBJ1-3; v_call: TRBV5-1
cdr3_aa: ASSRGGLMDTEAF; j_call: TRBJ1-1; v_call: TRBV7-9
cdr3_aa: ASSPSGGATGELF; j_call: TRBJ2-2; v_call: TRBV7-3
cdr3_aa: ASSSSAQETQY; j_call: TRBJ2-5; v_call: TRBV7-7
cdr3_aa: SARDYNEQF; j_call: TRBJ2-1; v_call: TRBV20-1
cdr3_aa: ASSQVMANVLT; j_call: TRBJ2-6; v_call: TRBV4-1
cdr3_aa: ASIGTRLGIPEAF; j_call: TRBJ1-1; v_call: TRBV10-1
cdr3_aa: SGAQPNTGELF; j_call: TRBJ2-2; v_call: TRBV29-1
cdr3_aa: ASSVGSGTEAF; j_call: TRBJ1-1; v_call: TRBV9